This passage covers 20 T cell receptor beta chains from one sample sequenced in a study of prognosis after radiotherapy for stage I lung cancer. CDR3 of TCR beta was amplified from genomic DNA via a two-round multiplex PCR. Gene-specific TRBV and TRBJ primers were used in PCR round one. TCRdb recomputed calls from the multiplex PCR reads with MiXCR, one row per CDR3 protein. The table records around 30,000 distinct CDR3 sequences, around 35% of them present only once. The sample in question was PBMCs, obtained before or after stereotactic body radiation therapy (not recorded which). The source of these receptors is a donor aged 50 or older with non-small cell lung cancer.

This clonotype was recorded a few times. A much larger clone differs from this one at a single base, so this may be a read error. V is TRBV7-2 and J is TRBJ2-7; possibly TRBD2 for D (7 bases). The germline V gene has CDR1 SGHTA and CDR2 FQGNSA. The CDR3 totals 15 residues. Trimming took off 6 bases at V and 4 bases at J, with 19 bases between the two ends. The CDR3 region is CASSYKGGGLYEQYF. CDR3 in DNA: TGTGCCAGCAGTTATAAGGGGGGGGGCCTGTACGAGCAGTACTTC. The entire variable domain, with the rest obtained from reference TRBV7-2 and TRBJ2-7, is as follows: GAGVSQSPSNKVTEKGKDVELRCDPISGHTALYWYRQSLGQGLEFLIYFQGNSAPDKSGLPSDRFSAERTGGSVSTLTIQRTQQEDSAVYLCASSYKGGGLYEQYFGPGTRLTVT.

The CDR3 is CASSFRTYNEQFF. The CDR3 DNA follows: TGTGCCAGCAGTTTTAGGACCTACAATGAGCAGTTCTTC. The rearrangement links TRBV12-3 or TRBV12-4 to TRBJ2-1; no reliable D call. V dropped 3 bases and J dropped 2 bases, with 5 bases sitting between them. The length of the CDR3 is 13 residues.

The table lists this clonotype with many counts. This chain connects TRBV5-5 to TRBJ2-1; D is perhaps TRBD2 (7 bases). CDR3 length: 15 residues. The V end lost 6 bases, the J end lost 8 bases, and 21 bases lay between the germline ends. Looked up from germline, CDR1 is SGHKS and CDR2 is YYEKEE (reference sequence). This CDR3 is CASTSGRGGGDEQFF. In DNA form, the CDR3 reads TGTGCCAGCACCTCAGGTAGGGGGGGCGGCGATGAGCAGTTCTTC.

This clonotype appeared a few times. The chain links TRBV5-4 to TRBJ2-7; D is unresolved. Germline CDR1 SGHNT, CDR2 YYREEE (reference sequence). The CDR3 covers 14 residues. V lost 1 base and J lost 0, with 8 bases in between. CDR3 sequence reads: CASSLSPDSYEQYF. For the CDR3, the DNA is TGTGCCAGCAGCTTGTCTCCAGACTCCTACGAGCAGTACTTC.

This clonotype has ten or more counts. The rearrangement joins TRBV18 to TRBJ1-1; a weak D match, TRBD1 (5 bases). CDR1 and CDR2 (germline): KGHSH, LQKENI. CDR3 length equals 12 residues. Trimming left V 4 bases short and J 8 bases short, with 11 bases between. CDR3 nucleotide sequence: TGTGCCAGCTCACAAGAGGGGAGAGAAGCTTTCTTT. This sequence encodes CASSQEGREAFF.

The chain recombines TRBV18 with TRBJ2-7, with 10 bases aligning to TRBD1. This CDR3 has 15 residues. Trimming cost V 3 bases and J 3 bases; bases outside gene matches: 5. CDR1 is KGHSH, CDR2 LQKENI, per germline. The CDR3 reads CASSPRDRGLYEQYF. For the CDR3, the DNA is TGTGCCAGCTCACCCAGGGACAGGGGCCTCTACGAGCAGTACTTC.

This clonotype was recorded at least ten times. The chain joins TRBV25-1 to TRBJ1-4, with a possible D match to TRBD1 (6 bases). This CDR3 has 19 residues. V gave up 4 bases and J gave up 0 bases, with 21 bases separating them. Germline V gene sequence: CDR1 MGHDK, CDR2 SYGVNS. The CDR3 nucleotides are TGTGCCAGCAGTGGCCTAGTGGAGGACAGCTCTGCAACTAATGAAAAACTGTTTTTT. Residues: CASSGLVEDSSATNEKLFF.

This clonotype showed up many times. The chain recombines TRBV11-3 with TRBJ2-1, with D possibly being TRBD2 (5 bases). V lost 0 bases and J 5 bases, leaving 11 bases between the germline ends. The CDR3 is 15 amino acids. CDR1 and CDR2 (germline): SGHNT, YENEEA. Written as DNA, the CDR3 is TGTGCCAGCAGCTTAGAGTCAACGGGGAACAATGAGCAGTTCTTC. Protein sequence: CASSLESTGNNEQFF.

As to this clonotype: Given a much more abundant clone one base away, this may be a read error. The rearrangement links TRBV7-9 to TRBJ2-2; D is tentatively TRBD1 or TRBD2 (5 bases each). V shed 3 bases and J shed 7 bases, with 15 bases lying between them. Germline CDR1 and CDR2: SEHNR and FQNEAQ (reference sequence). CDR3 length: 15 residues. CDR3 nucleotides: TGTGCCAGCAGCTTCGGGACCGCCACTTTCGGGGAGCTGTTTTTT. This encodes CASSFGTATFGELFF.

This clonotype was detected many times. The genes are TRBV3-1 and TRBJ2-7, with 7 bases matching TRBD2. Germline CDR1 is LGHDT and CDR2 is YNNKEL (reference sequence). The V segment lost 4 bases and the J segment 2 bases; nucleotides outside the gene matches: 5. The CDR3 sequence is 14 residues long. CDR3 coding DNA: TGTGCCAGCAGCCCTGGACTAGACACCTACGAGCAGTACTTC. Translation: CASSPGLDTYEQYF.

The table lists this clonotype with many counts. Here the CDR3 reads CASSLGGSYNEQFF. CDR3 nucleotide sequence: TGCGCCAGCAGCTTGGGCGGGAGCTACAATGAGCAGTTCTTC. The genes are TRBV5-1 and TRBJ2-1; 7 nucleotides line up with TRBD2. Germline lookup yields CDR1 SGHRS and CDR2 YFSETQ. The CDR3 is 14 residues long. Trimming took 0 bases from V and 3 from J; bases not matched to a gene: 0.

This clonotype occurred many times. The rearrangement links TRBV28 to TRBJ1-4, with D possibly being TRBD1 (6 bases). The V gene lost 5 bases and the J gene lost 7 bases, with 17 bases spanning the gap. Germline assignment: CDR1 MDHEN and CDR2 SYDVKM. The CDR3 sequence is 15 residues long. CDR3 region: CASSLPTGSGEKLFF. The CDR3 nucleotides are TGTGCCAGCAGTCTACCAACAGGGAGCGGTGAAAAACTGTTTTTT.

Concerning this clonotype itself: A far larger clone differs by one base, so this is likely a read error. The chain has TRBV6-4 and TRBJ1-5, with D perhaps TRBD1 (5 bases). The CDR3 contains 15 residues. V lost 3 bases to trimming and J lost 3 bases, with 12 bases between them. The germline CDR1 and CDR2 sequences are MRHNA and SNTAGT. The CDR3 DNA follows: TGTGCCAGCAGTGAAGGGGATTATATCAATCAGCCCCAGCATTTT. This gives the protein CASSEGDYINQPQHF.

This clonotype was recorded a few times. V usage is TRBV4-2 and J usage is TRBJ2-3, with 12 bases lining up with TRBD2. This CDR3 is built from 16 residues. Germline V gives CDR1 LGHNA, CDR2 YNFKEQ. The trim removed 4 bases at V and 3 bases at J, leaving 5 bases unmatched. The CDR3 loop is CASSPLTSGGTDTQYF. Here the CDR3 DNA reads TGTGCCAGCAGCCCGCTGACTAGCGGGGGAACAGATACGCAGTATTTT.

The table lists this clonotype with many counts. CDR3 residues: CASSSGTVRETQYF. DNA of the CDR3: TGTGCCAGCAGTTCTGGAACAGTGCGAGAGACCCAGTACTTC. The chain employs TRBV12-3 or TRBV12-4 and TRBJ2-5, with D unresolved. Trimming removed 4 bases at V and 4 bases at J, with 13 bases between. There are 14 residues in the CDR3.

This clonotype is medium-sized by share. The rearrangement joins TRBV19 to TRBJ1-2; 7 bases are shared with TRBD1. J lost 1 base, V lost 10 bases, and 9 bases had no gene match. The CDR3 extends over 14 amino acids. Germline V gene data show CDR1 as LNHDA and CDR2 as SQIVND (reference sequence). Here the CDR3 reads CATQRDRDNYGYTF. The CDR3 coding sequence is TGTGCCACCCAACGGGACAGAGATAACTATGGCTACACCTTC.

This clonotype was seen many times. The V gene is TRBV20-1, the J gene TRBJ2-7; 10 nucleotides align to TRBD2. Looked up from germline, CDR1 is DFQATT and CDR2 is SNEGSKA (reference sequence). The junction had 10 bases not matched to a gene; V was cut back by 6 bases and J by 5 bases. This CDR3 has 14 amino acids. The CDR3 reads CSAQGPSGSHEQYF. CDR3 coding DNA: TGCAGTGCCCAGGGGCCTAGCGGGAGTCACGAGCAGTACTTC.

Comments on this clonotype: This sequence may be a read error, since a much larger clone differs from it by one base. This chain connects TRBV25-1 to TRBJ2-5; D is uncertain. The germline V gene has CDR1 MGHDK and CDR2 SYGVNS. The CDR3 contains 15 residues. Here the CDR3 reads CASSDPGPYQENQYF. The DNA of the CDR3 is TGTGCCAGCAGTGATCCCGGACCGTACCAAGAGAACCAGTACTTC.

This clonotype occurred many times. The chain joins TRBV6-1 to TRBJ1-2, with TRBD1 matching over 8 bases. V was pared by 4 bases and J by 8 bases, with 6 bases of the junction left unmatched. This CDR3 region has 13 residues. The germline V gene encodes CDR1 MNHNS and CDR2 SASEGT. The DNA of the CDR3 is TGTGCCAGCAGTGCCCAGGGGGCTGAGGGCTACACCTTC. Protein sequence: CASSAQGAEGYTF.

This clonotype was found many times. V usage is TRBV19 and J usage is TRBJ2-2; either TRBD1 or TRBD2 may fit D (5 bases each). Germline V CDR1 and CDR2: LNHDA, SQIVND (reference sequence). Between the trimmed V and J ends, which lost 4 bases and 5 bases, there was a span of 20 bases. There are 17 residues in the CDR3. The CDR3 DNA reads TGTGCCAGTAGTACTCCAACAGGCTCCAGGAGGACCGGGGAGCTGTTTTTT. Its translation is CASSTPTGSRRTGELFF.